One sample yielded the 14 T cell receptor beta chains listed below, sequenced in a study of CD8 T cells in Susac syndrome. Random-hexamer reverse transcription was applied to about 0.5 to 1 ug RNA. TCRdb analysed the immunoSEQ multiplex PCR reads with MiXCR anew, one entry per CDR3 protein. The data contain 100,000 to 150,000 distinct CDR3 sequences, just over 95% of them singletons. The sample comprised CD4+ T cells from PBMCs. These receptors were collected from a human donor with Susac syndrome.

The V call is TRBV3-1, the J call TRBJ2-3; maybe TRBD2 (6 bases). CDR3 length equals 13 residues. The germline V gene encodes CDR1 LGHDT and CDR2 YNNKEL (reference sequence). The V end lost 2 bases, the J end lost 4 bases, and 7 bases lay between the germline ends. The DNA for the CDR3 is TGTGCCAGCAGCCAACGGGGGTCAGATACGCAGTATTTT. It specifies CASSQRGSDTQYF.

The V and J genes are TRBV3-1 and TRBJ2-7, with 10 bases identical to TRBD1. Germline assignment: CDR1 LGHDT and CDR2 YNNKEL (reference sequence). The CDR3 is 12 amino acids. The V segment lost 8 bases and the J segment 3 bases; nucleotides outside the gene matches: 1. Here the CDR3 reads CASRDRGYEQYF. CDR3 sequence (DNA): TGTGCCAGCCGGGACAGGGGCTACGAGCAGTACTTC.

The chain uses TRBV20-1 and TRBJ2-1, with 9 bases that match TRBD2. The J segment lost 1 base and the V segment lost 3 bases, leaving 10 bases of the junction unmatched. The germline V gene encodes CDR1 DFQATT and CDR2 SNEGSKA (reference sequence). The CDR3 has 17 residues. In DNA, the CDR3 is TGCAGTGCTAGGCTAATAGCGGGAGCTGGATCCTACAATGAGCAGTTCTTC. Its protein is CSARLIAGAGSYNEQFF.

The chain uses TRBV11-2 and TRBJ1-6, with a tentative D call TRBD1 (6 bases). This CDR3 contains 15 residues. Germline V gene sequence: CDR1 SGHAT, CDR2 FQNNGV. Trimming removed 0 bases at V and 5 bases at J, with 8 bases between. DNA for the CDR3: TGTGCCAGCAGCTTAGACCCAGGGGATAATTCACCCCTCCACTTT. Translated, it gives CASSLDPGDNSPLHF.

J is TRBJ1-4 and V is TRBV20-1; D is possibly TRBD1 (6 bases). The V and J ends lost 5 bases and 8 bases respectively, with 15 bases between them. The CDR3 has 13 residues. Germline CDR1 is DFQATT and CDR2 is SNEGSKA (reference sequence). The CDR3 sequence: CSAGDKAREKLFF. The CDR3, as DNA: TGCAGTGCTGGGGACAAGGCTCGGGAAAAACTGTTTTTT.

V gene TRBV2 combines with J gene TRBJ1-5, with no clear D. The germline gives CDR1 SNHLY, CDR2 FYNNEI. The V end lost 2 bases, the J end lost 2 bases, and 10 bases lay between the germline ends. The CDR3 has 15 residues. The CDR3, as DNA: TGTGCCAGCAGTGAACTGGGAAGTGGCAATCAGCCCCAGCATTTT. Protein: CASSELGSGNQPQHF. The whole variable domain, remainder taken from reference TRBV2 and TRBJ1-5, is EPEVTQTPSHQVTQMGQEVILRCVPISNHLYFYWYRQILGQKVEFLVSFYNNEISEKSEIFDDQFSVERPDGSNFTLKIRSTKLEDSAMYFCASSELGSGNQPQHFGDGTRLSIL.

The V gene is TRBV7-6, the J gene TRBJ2-7; possibly TRBD1 for D (5 bases). V was trimmed by 1 base and J by 7 bases, leaving 11 bases between them. This CDR3 contains 13 residues. Germline assignment: CDR1 SGHVS and CDR2 FNYEAQ. The CDR3 nucleotides are TGTGCCAGCAGCTTAGATTTGGACACTGAGCAGTACTTC. Translated, it gives CASSLDLDTEQYF. Filled out from reference TRBV7-6 and TRBJ2-7, the complete variable domain reads GAGVSQSPRYKVTKRGQDVALRCDPISGHVSLYWYRQALGQGPEFLTYFNYEAQQDKSGLPNDRFSAERPEGSISTLTIQRTEQRDSAMYRCASSLDLDTEQYFGPGTRLTVT.

This chain uses TRBV28 with TRBJ2-3, with D possibly being TRBD1 or TRBD2 (5 bases each). V was clipped by 6 bases and J by 5 bases, with 18 bases between them. The CDR3 runs to 15 residues. CDR1 is MDHEN and CDR2 is SYDVKM in the germline V gene. The CDR3 protein is CASSSPSGRGDTQYF. The CDR3 DNA is TGTGCCAGCAGCTCCCCATCAGGGAGAGGAGATACGCAGTATTTT.

The rearrangement uses TRBV5-1 and TRBJ1-1; D unresolved. This CDR3 comprises 11 residues. Germline V gene data show CDR1 as SGHRS and CDR2 as YFSETQ. V was pared by 6 bases and J by 3 bases, with 6 bases between. The CDR3 sequence: CASTLDTEAFF. DNA for the CDR3: TGCGCCAGCACCCTCGACACTGAAGCTTTCTTT.

This chain links TRBV5-4 with TRBJ2-3; D perhaps matches TRBD1 (6 bases). Germline lookup yields CDR1 SGHNT and CDR2 YYREEE (reference sequence). The CDR3 covers 16 residues. Trimming removed 0 bases at V and 0 bases at J, with 11 bases between. The chain's CDR3 is CASSLALQGSTDTQYF. The DNA for the CDR3 is TGTGCCAGCAGCTTGGCCCTCCAGGGGAGCACAGATACGCAGTATTTT.

The chain links TRBV5-4 to TRBJ2-3; no clear D. In germline, CDR1 is SGHNT, CDR2 YYREEE (reference sequence). CDR3 length equals 13 residues. The V end lost 1 base, the J end lost 7 bases, and 10 bases lay between the germline ends. The CDR3 DNA reads TGTGCCAGCAGCTTGAAGGGTCGAAATACGCAGTATTTT. It yields the protein CASSLKGRNTQYF. The whole variable domain, remainder taken from reference TRBV5-4 and TRBJ2-3, is ETGVTQSPTHLIKTRGQQVTLRCSSQSGHNTVSWYQQALGQGPQFIFQYYREEENGRGNFPPRFSGLQFPNYSSELNVNALELDDSALYLCASSLKGRNTQYFGPGTRLTVL.

The chain employs TRBV30 and TRBJ1-5; D is ambiguous. The CDR3 covers 12 residues. Germline values: CDR1 GTSNPN, CDR2 SVGIG (reference sequence). In DNA, the CDR3 is TGTGCTTTTAAGTTGAATAATCAGCCCCAGCATTTT. It specifies CAFKLNNQPQHF.

The genes are TRBV7-2 and TRBJ2-1; TRBD2 is a possible D gene (6 bases). Trimming removed 4 bases from V and 6 bases from J, with 19 bases in between. CDR1 and CDR2 from the germline V gene are SGHTA and FQGNSA. The CDR3 is 16 amino acids. DNA of the CDR3: TGTGCCAGCAGCTATCAAGCCCTAGCGTTAGGCAATGAGCAGTTCTTC. It translates to CASSYQALALGNEQFF.

V is TRBV29-1 and J is TRBJ1-1; 7 bases are a match to TRBD1. Germline trimming cut 6 bases from V and 0 bases from J; bases unmatched to any gene: 4. The CDR3 has 13 residues. Per the germline V gene, CDR1 is SQVTM and CDR2 is ANQGSEA. The CDR3 sequence: CSVRDSLNTEAFF. For the CDR3, the DNA is TGCAGCGTCCGGGACAGCCTGAACACTGAAGCTTTCTTT.